These T cell receptor beta chains were read from a single sample in a study of T-cell memory formation after mild COVID-19. TCRdb ran MiXCR on the 5' RACE reads and lists one entry per CDR3 protein. The sample has 170,000 or so distinct CDR3 sequences; about 22% are singletons. Sequenced material: PBMCs or a T cell subset sorted from them (not recorded which). These receptor sequences come from an adult woman who had mild COVID-19 (a few samples of this study predate the infection). Cell type and time point are not known. The conserved cysteine and the conserved F or W are not part of the CDR3 here. The order of the fields is V gene, J gene, CDR3 protein.

TRBV21-1,TRBJ1-1,ASSKAGRAVTEAF
TRBV7-2,TRBJ1-2,ASSFGTEIYGYT
TRBV7-2,TRBJ1-2,ASSSGTGNPGYGYT
TRBV27,TRBJ1-5,ASSVGTESNQPQH
TRBV5-1,TRBJ1-6,ASSLWVTGDNSPLH
TRBV5-4,TRBJ2-7,ASRDLTAYEQY
TRBV7-9,TRBJ1-1,ASSQTGHPANTEAF
TRBV19,TRBJ1-1,ASSMGREGGAF
TRBV4-3,TRBJ2-3,ASSQDTWTGTDTQY
TRBV4-3,TRBJ2-7,ASSSRTDSYEQY
TRBV2,TRBJ2-1,ASSDASDEQF
TRBV7-7,TRBJ2-3,ASSPGGGSTDTQY
TRBV7-9,TRBJ2-5,ASSLDWAPRAETQY
TRBV24-1,TRBJ1-2,ATSDPKTGDRGYT
TRBV6-5,TRBJ2-2,ASSLQNTGELF
TRBV9,TRBJ1-2,ASSTRGGYT
TRBV15,TRBJ2-5,ATSRPPGVTQY
TRBV7-9,TRBJ1-2,ASSLGDYGYT
TRBV20-1,TRBJ2-7,STKVRGRAEQY
TRBV4-1,TRBJ1-4,ASSQDRVKLF
TRBV2,TRBJ2-2,ASSVSYGGGAANTGELF
TRBV29-1,TRBJ2-3,SVEDQVRGGRSDTQY
TRBV15,TRBJ2-7,ATSRDRDGDRGDEQY
TRBV9,TRBJ2-1,ASSVESGLAGGSYNEQF
TRBV7-3,TRBJ2-5,ASSLYPNGRDQETQY
TRBV12-3/TRBV12-4,TRBJ1-5,ASSLIPGGNQPQH
TRBV6-2/TRBV6-3,TRBJ1-4,ASKQLDIRSNEKLF
TRBV5-1,TRBJ2-5,ANTTGRQETQY
TRBV12-3/TRBV12-4,TRBJ1-6,ASFAGFSSYNSPLH
TRBV27,TRBJ1-1,ASSTGTGRFEAF
TRBV4-1,TRBJ1-2,ASSQEIIGGSNGYT
TRBV5-1,TRBJ2-2,ASSLVGENTGELF
TRBV7-9,TRBJ1-2,ASSPGDPYGYT
TRBV7-9,TRBJ2-7,ASSSVVSEQY
TRBV6-5,TRBJ2-2,ASSYRGTTGELF
TRBV20-1,TRBJ2-7,SARSREGAYEQY
TRBV19,TRBJ1-2,AGFGVTGNGYGYT
TRBV7-9,TRBJ1-5,ASSLGSAYSNQPQH
TRBV5-1,TRBJ1-2,ASSLDWVQGPGYT
TRBV24-1,TRBJ2-1,ATSDWRLLDEQF
TRBV20-1,TRBJ2-1,SARDQGLAINEQF
TRBV9,TRBJ2-7,ASSPWDSSYEQY
TRBV4-1,TRBJ1-1,ASSQGFTSEAF
TRBV29-1,TRBJ1-2,SVEGQGTNYGYT
TRBV30,TRBJ2-7,AWSGRGRNSYEQY
TRBV14,TRBJ2-7,ASSPAPWRYEQY
TRBV5-1,TRBJ2-5,ASSLEPSGGIETQY
TRBV3-1,TRBJ2-7,ASSPVAGSSYEQY
TRBV11-3,TRBJ2-2,ASSPWGAGELF
TRBV20-1,TRBJ1-2,SATGEGGGYT
TRBV2,TRBJ2-7,ASDPGTSGSRYEQY
TRBV29-1,TRBJ2-7,SAGVGSYEQY
TRBV6-1,TRBJ2-7,AILADSSYEQY